One and the same sample provided the 30 T cell receptor beta chains below, sequenced in a study of shared clonotypes between healthy human individuals. Generated by immunoSEQ multiplex PCR, the TCRdb table keeps only in-frame clones and is missing some. There are more than 2,000,000 clones in the sample; over 85% occur only once, and under 0.45% lies in the top ten. The source material was naive CD4+ T cells from PBMCs. Subset denoted: CD45RA+ positively selected. All receptors derive from a man aged 18 to 29 in good health. Some clones in this sample may be carry-over from other donors' samples.

In nucleotides, the CDR3 is TGTGCCAGCAACTTTCCCGGGACTAGCGGGACGAATGAGCAGTTCTTC. Amino acids: CASNFPGTSGTNEQFF. The J gene is TRBJ2-1, the V gene TRBV6-6; 13 bases match TRBD2. Germline CDR1 reads MNHNY; CDR2 reads SVGAGI (reference sequence). CDR3 length equals 16 residues. V was pared by 7 bases and J by 7 bases, with 10 bases of the junction left unmatched.

The gene calls are TRBV15 and TRBJ1-2; no firm D call. V was pared by 3 bases and J by 4 bases, with 9 bases between. The CDR3 consists of 13 residues. Looked up from germline, CDR1 is LNHNV and CDR2 is YYDKDF (reference sequence). The CDR3 sequence is CATSRALGYGYTF. The CDR3 DNA is TGTGCCACCAGCAGGGCCCTCGGCTATGGCTACACCTTC.

This chain connects TRBV9 to TRBJ1-2; D is unclear. The germline V gene encodes CDR1 SGDLS and CDR2 YYNGEE. This CDR3 is 15 amino acids long. The V end lost 0 bases, the J end lost 4 bases, and 13 bases lay between the germline ends. The CDR3 DNA sequence: TGTGCCAGCAGCGTAGGGAAACAGACCATCTATGGCTACACCTTC. It codes for CASSVGKQTIYGYTF.

The chain links TRBV19 to TRBJ2-1; D gene uncertain. This CDR3 contains 18 residues. The germline V and J ends were trimmed by 5 bases and 0 bases, with 20 bases remaining between them. Germline V lookup: CDR1 LNHDA, CDR2 SQIVND (reference sequence). CDR3 coding DNA: TGTGCCAGTAGTGCCCCCTCCTGGCGGACGAGCTCCTACAATGAGCAGTTCTTC. Its translation is CASSAPSWRTSSYNEQFF.

The chain couples TRBV9 to TRBJ2-3; the match to TRBD2 covers 8 bases. CDR1 and CDR2 (germline): SGDLS, YYNGEE. The CDR3 has 15 amino acids. J was trimmed by 3 bases and V by 4 bases; bases with no gene match: 7. The CDR3 sequence is CASSRSGTETDTQYF. CDR3 bases: TGTGCCAGCAGCCGTAGCGGGACCGAGACAGATACGCAGTATTTT.

This clone showed up just once. The chain recombines TRBV27 with TRBJ1-2; possible D gene TRBD1, 5 bases. This CDR3 region has 12 residues. In germline, CDR1 is MNHEY, CDR2 SMNVEV (reference sequence). V lost 3 bases to trimming and J lost 10 bases, with 12 bases between them. CDR3 coding DNA: TGTGCCAGCAGTTTTAAGGGGACGGTCTACACCTTC. Residues: CASSFKGTVYTF.

The V and J genes are TRBV5-1 and TRBJ2-3, with a weak D call TRBD2 (6 bases). Per germline, CDR1 SGHRS and CDR2 YFSETQ. The V end was cut by 1 base, the J end by 2 bases, with 14 bases between. CDR3 length equals 16 residues. The CDR3 nucleotides are TGCGCCAGCAGCTTGACCCCCCAGCGGGTCACAGATACGCAGTATTTT. Its translation: CASSLTPQRVTDTQYF.

The genes are TRBV9 and TRBJ2-5; TRBD1 matches at 7 bases. Looked up from germline, CDR1 is SGDLS and CDR2 is YYNGEE. J was trimmed by 5 bases and V by 4 bases; bases with no gene match: 14. The CDR3 contains 16 residues. CDR3 nucleotides: TGTGCCAGCAGCTTCGAGGGGGCGCGATTTGGGGAGACCCAGTACTTC. It is translated as CASSFEGARFGETQYF.

This clone was observed a single time. In DNA form, the CDR3 reads TGTGCCAGCAGCCCCGGCCCAACTAGCGGGTGGAAAGATACGCAGTATTTT. Its protein product is CASSPGPTSGWKDTQYF. The chain employs TRBV5-8 and TRBJ2-3; 9 bases agree with TRBD2. V shed 4 bases and J 5 bases; nucleotides not matched to a gene: 14. The CDR3 runs to 17 residues. The V gene's germline CDR1 is SGHTS and CDR2 YDEGEE.

V and J are TRBV15 and TRBJ1-1, with D uncertain. The CDR3 covers 14 residues. Trimming took off 0 bases at V and 7 bases at J, with 12 bases between the two ends. Germline CDR1 reads LNHNV; CDR2 reads YYDKDF (reference sequence). The CDR3 protein is CATSRDRAAGEAFF. The CDR3, as DNA: TGTGCCACCAGCAGAGATCGGGCAGCGGGTGAAGCTTTCTTT.

The chain links TRBV28 to TRBJ1-2; 7 bases match TRBD1. Germline-derived CDR1 and CDR2 are MDHEN and SYDVKM. With 7 bases clipped from V and 4 bases from J, the junction kept 9 bases outside the gene matches. The length of the CDR3 is 14 residues. The CDR3 loop is CASTRRDSPYGYTF. The CDR3 DNA follows: TGTGCCAGCACCCGCCGGGACAGCCCCTATGGCTACACCTTC.

The V gene is TRBV30, the J gene TRBJ1-4; no reliable D call. The CDR3 has 15 residues. Germline assignment: CDR1 GTSNPN and CDR2 SVGIG (reference sequence). V was pared by 0 bases and J by 8 bases, with 16 bases between. CDR3 nucleotide sequence: TGTGCCTGGAGTGTTTTCGAGAGCTTAATGGAAAAACTGTTTTTT. It is translated as CAWSVFESLMEKLFF.

This chain uses TRBV5-1 with TRBJ1-2; D is undetermined. The V gene's germline CDR1 is SGHRS and CDR2 YFSETQ. The CDR3 has 15 amino acids. Trimming removed 4 bases from V and 5 bases from J, with 18 bases in between. The CDR3 here is CASSLIPSELYGYTF. The CDR3 bases are TGCGCCAGCAGCCTCATACCTTCGGAATTATATGGCTACACCTTC.

Notes on this clone: The same CDR3 also results from other DNA sequences found in this sample. V and J are TRBV10-3 and TRBJ1-1, with TRBD1 matching over 7 bases. There are 14 residues in the CDR3. The germline V gene encodes CDR1 ENHRY and CDR2 SYGVKD. Germline trimming cut 0 bases from V and 4 bases from J; bases unmatched to any gene: 2. The DNA for the CDR3 is TGTGCCATCAGTGAGTCCACAGGGGTCACTGAAGCTTTCTTT. This translates into CAISESTGVTEAFF.

The rearrangement joins TRBV25-1 to TRBJ2-1; D is perhaps TRBD1 (6 bases). The CDR3 consists of 15 residues. Germline V gene data show CDR1 as MGHDK and CDR2 as SYGVNS. Trimming shortened V by 0 bases and J by 4 bases, and 10 bases separated the two germline ends. CDR3 in amino acids: CASSEYGDTYNEQFF. The DNA of the CDR3 is TGTGCCAGCAGTGAATACGGGGACACATACAATGAGCAGTTCTTC. The variable domain in full, with the rest retrieved from reference TRBV25-1 and TRBJ2-1, is EADIYQTPRYLVIGTGKKITLECSQTMGHDKMYWYQQDPGMELHLIHYSYGVNSTEKGDLSSESTVSRIRTEHFPLTLESARPSHTSQYLCASSEYGDTYNEQFFGPGTRLTVL.

The chain employs TRBV7-3 and TRBJ2-2; 7 nucleotides match TRBD2. Germline V gene sequence: CDR1 SGHTA, CDR2 FQGTGA. The junction had 6 bases not matched to a gene; V was cut back by 5 bases and J by 0 bases. This CDR3 region has 16 residues. CDR3: CASSLQAGTNTGELFF. For the CDR3, the DNA is TGTGCCAGCAGCCTTCAAGCGGGGACGAACACCGGGGAGCTGTTTTTT.

V gene TRBV5-6 combines with J gene TRBJ1-2; D possibly corresponds to TRBD1 (6 bases). The CDR3 totals 13 residues. Trimming took off 0 bases at V and 8 bases at J, with 11 bases between the two ends. Germline V gene lookup returns CDR1 SGHDT and CDR2 YYEEEE. The CDR3 here is CASSLAGARGYTF. CDR3 nucleotides: TGTGCCAGCAGCTTGGCAGGGGCGCGAGGCTACACCTTC.

About this clone itself: The same CDR3 is also encoded by other DNA sequences in this sample. This chain joins TRBV5-1 and TRBJ2-7; D gene unclear. V was clipped by 0 bases and J by 1 base, with 8 bases between them. The V gene's germline CDR1 is SGHRS and CDR2 YFSETQ. The CDR3 contains 14 residues. The CDR3 nucleotides are TGCGCCAGCAGCTTGGGGTCGGGTTCCTACGAGCAGTACTTC. Protein product: CASSLGSGSYEQYF.

This chain uses TRBV19 with TRBJ2-7; 10 bases line up with TRBD1. V gave up 5 bases and J gave up 4 bases; unmatched junction bases: 11. Per germline, CDR1 LNHDA and CDR2 SQIVND (reference sequence). This CDR3 spans 16 amino acids. The DNA for the CDR3 is TGTGCCAGTAGTCGTCCCGGGACAGGGGCAGTTTACGAGCAGTACTTC. The encoded protein is CASSRPGTGAVYEQYF.

This clone was seen only once. This rearrangement joins TRBV12-5 to TRBJ2-7; 11 bases align to TRBD2. The germline V gene has CDR1 LGHNT and CDR2 FRNRAP. The CDR3 extends over 17 amino acids. The trim removed 2 bases at V and 0 bases at J, leaving 6 bases unmatched. The CDR3 region has the DNA TGTGCTAGTGGTTTGTCCGCTACTAGCGGGAGCTCCTACGAGCAGTACTTC. The encoded protein is CASGLSATSGSSYEQYF.

The chain links TRBV30 to TRBJ2-5, with 9 bases aligning to TRBD2. J was trimmed by 5 bases and V by 0 bases; bases with no gene match: 4. The germline V gene encodes CDR1 GTSNPN and CDR2 SVGIG (reference sequence). The CDR3 is 14 amino acids. CDR3 sequence (DNA): TGTGCCTGGAGTGTTTCCAGCGGGAGGGAGACCCAGTACTTC. Translation gives CAWSVSSGRETQYF.

The chain is built from TRBV18 and TRBJ2-7; 9 bases are a match to TRBD1. The CDR3 is made up of 16 amino acids. Trimming took 3 bases from V and 0 from J; bases not matched to a gene: 6. Looked up from germline, CDR1 is KGHSH and CDR2 is LQKENI. The CDR3 loop is CASSPKGQGYSYEQYF. The CDR3 DNA reads as TGTGCCAGCTCACCCAAGGGACAGGGTTACTCCTACGAGCAGTACTTC.

The V gene is TRBV6-5, the J gene TRBJ2-2; D unclear. V was trimmed by 6 bases and J by 4 bases, leaving 9 bases between them. The CDR3 is 13 residues long. Germline V lookup: CDR1 MNHEY, CDR2 SVGAGI. The CDR3 region is CASRAPGTGELFF. The CDR3 DNA sequence: TGTGCCAGCAGAGCGCCCGGCACCGGGGAGCTGTTTTTT.

In regard to this clone: This specimen includes other DNA sequences encoding the same CDR3. The chain recombines TRBV14 with TRBJ2-1, with D hard to call. This CDR3 has 14 residues. CDR1 is SGHDN and CDR2 is FVKESK in the germline V gene. V lost 0 bases to trimming and J lost 1 base, with 4 bases between them. The DNA of the CDR3 is TGTGCCAGCAGCCAAGACAGGTCCTACAATGAGCAGTTCTTC. It specifies CASSQDRSYNEQFF.

This clone was found a few times. The gene calls are TRBV5-6 and TRBJ2-7, with D uncertain. The CDR3 has 17 amino acids. Germline CDR1 SGHDT, CDR2 YYEEEE. V was trimmed by 2 bases and J by 5 bases, leaving 23 bases between them. The CDR3: CASSFLYNPLDVDEQYF. The CDR3 DNA sequence: TGTGCCAGCAGCTTTTTATACAACCCCTTGGATGTCGACGAGCAGTACTTC.

This sequence joins TRBV4-2 and TRBJ1-2; D gene unclear. This CDR3 is built from 15 residues. The germline gives CDR1 LGHNA, CDR2 YNFKEQ. V was pared by 2 bases and J by 6 bases, with 16 bases between. In DNA, the CDR3 is TGTGCCAGCAGCCAACCGGTGGTGGGGTTCGATGGCTACACCTTC. This codes for CASSQPVVGFDGYTF.

The V call is TRBV4-1, the J call TRBJ1-3; D ambiguous. Germline lookup yields CDR1 MGHRA and CDR2 YSYEKL. This CDR3 is 16 amino acids long. V dropped 3 bases and J dropped 0 bases, with 12 bases sitting between them. In DNA, the CDR3 is TGCGCCAGCAGCCAGGGTAGTCCCTACTCTGGAAACACCATATATTTT. Translation: CASSQGSPYSGNTIYF.

The genes are TRBV6-5 and TRBJ1-1; D is unresolved. Trimming took 7 bases from V and 1 from J, leaving 10 bases between them. Germline loops: CDR1 MNHEY, CDR2 SVGAGI. CDR3 length: 13 residues. CDR3 region: CASIPSANTEAFF. The DNA of the CDR3 is TGTGCCAGCATCCCCAGTGCGAACACTGAAGCTTTCTTT.

The V gene is TRBV7-9, the J gene TRBJ2-3; 7 bases are shared with TRBD1. V was pared by 5 bases and J by 6 bases, with 5 bases of the junction left unmatched. The CDR3 totals 13 residues. Germline lookup yields CDR1 SEHNR and CDR2 FQNEAQ (reference sequence). The CDR3 coding sequence is TGTGCCAGCAGCCTAAGACAGGGCGATACGCAGTATTTT. This encodes CASSLRQGDTQYF.

The CDR3 coding sequence is TGCGCCAGCAGCGGGGGGGCTGCTAACTATGGCTACACCTTC. As protein: CASSGGAANYGYTF. The chain links TRBV5-1 to TRBJ1-2; possibly TRBD1 for D (6 bases). Deletions cut 4 bases from V and 0 bases from J, with 10 bases between. This CDR3 comprises 14 residues. CDR1 and CDR2 from the germline V gene are SGHRS and YFSETQ.